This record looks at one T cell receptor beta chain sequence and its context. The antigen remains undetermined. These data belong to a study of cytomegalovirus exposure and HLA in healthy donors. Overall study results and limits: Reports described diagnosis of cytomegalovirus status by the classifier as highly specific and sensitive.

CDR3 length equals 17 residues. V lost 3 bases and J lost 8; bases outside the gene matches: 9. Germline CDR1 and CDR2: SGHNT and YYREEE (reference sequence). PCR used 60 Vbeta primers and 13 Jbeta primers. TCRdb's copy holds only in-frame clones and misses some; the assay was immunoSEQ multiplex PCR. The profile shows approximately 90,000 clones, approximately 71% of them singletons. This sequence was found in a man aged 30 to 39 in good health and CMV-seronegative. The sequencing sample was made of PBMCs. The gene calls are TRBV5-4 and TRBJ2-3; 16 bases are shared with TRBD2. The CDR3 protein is CASSSGTSGRAGGTQYF. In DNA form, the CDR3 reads TGTGCCAGCAGCTCCGGGACTAGCGGGAGGGCGGGGGGTACGCAGTATTTT.